The 26 T cell receptor beta chains given below trace back to one sample, sequenced in a study of control samples from healthy donors and cancer patients. Measured with immunoSEQ multiplex PCR; TCRdb has only the in-frame clones, and not every one. The sample includes roughly 73,000 clones, 75% to 90% of them seen just once. The specimen sequenced was blood. The receptors shown here come from a man aged 45-65 years in good health.

This chain uses TRBV10-1 with TRBJ1-1; the match to TRBD1 covers 8 bases. This CDR3 is 15 amino acids long. The V and J ends lost 3 bases and 5 bases, in that order; junction bases with no gene match: 8. Germline values: CDR1 WNHNN, CDR2 SYGVQD (reference sequence). The CDR3: CASSDSGQGSTEAFF. DNA for the CDR3: TGCGCCAGCAGTGACAGTGGACAGGGTTCAACTGAAGCTTTCTTT.

This chain links TRBV12-3 or TRBV12-4 with TRBJ2-3; D ambiguous. The CDR3 has 13 residues. Trimming cost V 7 bases and J 7 bases, with 15 bases left between them. CDR3 sequence: CASIPSTGNTQYF. The DNA for the CDR3 is TGTGCCAGCATCCCCTCCACCGGAAATACGCAGTATTTT.

The rearrangement uses TRBV4-3 and TRBJ2-2; D may be TRBD1 (5 bases). The CDR3 has 15 residues. V lost 0 bases and J lost 5, with 10 bases in between. Germline assignment: CDR1 LGHNA and CDR2 YSLEER. CDR3 coding DNA: TGCGCCAGCAGCCAAGAATGGCCAGGGACCGGGGAGCTGTTTTTT. Translating it yields CASSQEWPGTGELFF.

This chain joins TRBV7-9 and TRBJ2-3; 11 bases are shared with TRBD1. The J segment lost 3 bases and the V segment lost 10 bases, leaving 3 bases of the junction unmatched. CDR1 and CDR2 from the germline V gene are SEHNR and FQNEAQ (reference sequence). The CDR3 spans 13 residues. The chain's CDR3 is CANGQGATDTQYF. CDR3 sequence (DNA): TGTGCCAACGGACAGGGGGCAACAGATACGCAGTATTTT. Drawing the rest from reference TRBV7-9 and TRBJ2-3, the complete variable domain is DTGVSQNPRHKITKRGQNVTFRCDPISEHNRLYWYRQTLGQGPEFLTYFQNEAQLEKSRLLSDRFSAERPKGSFSTLEIQRTEQGDSAMYLCANGQGATDTQYFGPGTRLTVL.

The chain is built from TRBV12-3 or TRBV12-4 and TRBJ2-7; D is ambiguous. This CDR3 is built from 12 residues. The germline V and J ends were trimmed by 5 bases and 7 bases, with 12 bases remaining between them. CDR3 loop: CASSTSQGEQYF. CDR3 DNA sequence: TGTGCCAGCAGTACCTCACAAGGGGAGCAGTACTTC.

This chain joins TRBV5-4 and TRBJ2-1; perhaps TRBD1 as D (5 bases). Germline-derived CDR1 and CDR2 are SGHNT and YYREEE (reference sequence). The CDR3 has 13 amino acids. V lost 4 bases and J 6 bases, leaving 11 bases between the germline ends. Here the CDR3 DNA reads TGTGCCAGCAGCCGTCAGGGAACCAATGAGCAGTTCTTC. Translated, it gives CASSRQGTNEQFF.

The chain combines TRBV25-1 with TRBJ1-3, with D perhaps matching TRBD1 (5 bases). The germline V and J ends were trimmed by 6 bases and 4 bases, with 19 bases remaining between them. CDR1 and CDR2 from the germline V gene are MGHDK and SYGVNS. The CDR3 extends over 16 amino acids. The CDR3 DNA reads as TGTGCCAGCAGGCCCCCTGGGACCCTGCGGGGAAACACCATATATTTT. It specifies CASRPPGTLRGNTIYF.

This clone was detected only once. The chain links TRBV6-5 to TRBJ1-4, with a weak D call TRBD1 (6 bases). Trimming shortened V by 0 bases and J by 6 bases, and 8 bases separated the two germline ends. CDR1 is MNHEY and CDR2 is SVGAGI in the germline V gene. The CDR3 length is 14 residues. The CDR3 DNA sequence: TGTGCCAGCAGTTACTCTGGGGGCGATGAAAAACTGTTTTTT. Its protein is CASSYSGGDEKLFF.

The rearrangement links TRBV4-3 to TRBJ2-1; D could derive from TRBD1 or TRBD2 (5 bases each). The CDR3 loop spans 15 amino acids. CDR1 is LGHNA, CDR2 YSLEER, per germline. The V and J ends lost 5 bases and 0 bases respectively, with 11 bases between them. CDR3 amino acids: CASSGSGPSYNEQFF. The DNA for the CDR3 is TGCGCCAGCAGCGGTTCGGGACCCTCCTACAATGAGCAGTTCTTC.

V gene TRBV14 combines with J gene TRBJ2-3; the match to TRBD1 covers 9 bases. With V trimmed by 4 bases and J by 6 bases, 8 bases remained unmatched. Germline V gives CDR1 SGHDN, CDR2 FVKESK. This CDR3 region has 15 residues. CDR3: CASSLGQGRWDTQYF. As DNA, the CDR3 is TGTGCCAGCAGCCTCGGACAGGGGAGGTGGGATACGCAGTATTTT.

The gene calls are TRBV6-2 or TRBV6-3 and TRBJ1-1, with D hard to call. CDR1 and CDR2 from the germline V gene are MNHEY and SVGEGT. V was clipped by 6 bases and J by 1 base, with 12 bases between them. The CDR3 is made up of 14 amino acids. The CDR3 bases are TGTGCCAGCAGCAAACTGTCCCGGAACACTGAAGCTTTCTTT. Protein product: CASSKLSRNTEAFF.

J is TRBJ2-1 and V is TRBV9; no reliable D call. Trimming removed 4 bases from V and 10 bases from J, with 6 bases in between. Looked up from germline, CDR1 is SGDLS and CDR2 is YYNGEE. This CDR3 is built from 10 residues. The CDR3 DNA is TGTGCCAGCAGCCCCCGAGAGCAGTTCTTC. Translating it yields CASSPREQFF.

This clone was counted once. CDR3 bases: TGCAGTGCGAGTAGCGGGAGAGGTGGGGAGACCCAGTACTTC. It translates to CSASSGRGGETQYF. The chain employs TRBV20-1 and TRBJ2-5; TRBD2 aligns across 9 bases. The CDR3 totals 14 residues. Germline CDR1 and CDR2: DFQATT and SNEGSKA (reference sequence). V was pared by 6 bases and J by 5 bases, with 10 bases of the junction left unmatched.

The chain has TRBV7-9 and TRBJ2-2; a weak D match, TRBD2 (5 bases). CDR1 SEHNR and CDR2 FQNEAQ come from the germline V gene (reference sequence). The CDR3 contains 10 residues. CDR3 sequence reads: CAGSSGELFF. For the CDR3, the DNA is TGTGCAGGGAGTTCCGGGGAGCTGTTTTTT.

The V and J genes are TRBV9 and TRBJ1-2, with D maybe TRBD1 (5 bases). The V gene's germline CDR1 is SGDLS and CDR2 YYNGEE. Trimming stripped 2 bases from V and 2 bases from J, with 7 bases between. The CDR3 consists of 13 residues. The CDR3 here is CASSVRANYGYTF. CDR3 DNA: TGTGCCAGCAGCGTCAGGGCCAACTATGGCTACACCTTC.

Here the CDR3 DNA reads TGCAGTGCTAGTAGACAGGGGGCGGTCACTGAAGCTTTCTTT. This codes for CSASRQGAVTEAFF. This chain uses TRBV20-1 with TRBJ1-1; TRBD1 matches at 10 bases. The CDR3 loop spans 14 amino acids. Losses at the gene ends were 3 bases for V and 4 bases for J; bases not matched to a gene: 5. Germline CDR1 DFQATT, CDR2 SNEGSKA (reference sequence).

This clone has more than one count but fewer than ten. The chain combines TRBV27 with TRBJ2-6; D is unresolved. In germline, CDR1 is MNHEY, CDR2 SMNVEV (reference sequence). Trimming cost V 6 bases and J 0 bases, with 3 bases left between them. The CDR3 covers 13 residues. The CDR3 sequence is CASRYSGANVLTF. The DNA for the CDR3 is TGTGCCAGCAGATACTCTGGGGCCAACGTCCTGACTTTC.

This chain joins TRBV28 and TRBJ1-2; 9 bases fit TRBD1. Germline lookup yields CDR1 MDHEN and CDR2 SYDVKM. The CDR3 has 13 amino acids. J lost 9 bases, V lost 1 base, and 3 bases had no gene match. The CDR3 sequence is CASSLLGTGRYTF. CDR3 nucleotides: TGTGCCAGCAGTTTATTAGGGACAGGGCGCTACACCTTC.

The chain is built from TRBV6-2 or TRBV6-3 and TRBJ1-2; 9 nucleotides line up with TRBD1. V shed 5 bases and J 5 bases; nucleotides not matched to a gene: 15. Germline CDR1 is MNHEY and CDR2 is SVGEGT. The CDR3 spans 17 residues. DNA for the CDR3: TGTGCCAGCAGTGCCGGGACAGGGAAGAATCGGTATTATGGCTACACCTTC. It is translated as CASSAGTGKNRYYGYTF.

The chain combines TRBV10-1 with TRBJ2-1; unclear D gene. Trimming stripped 2 bases from V and 7 bases from J, with 9 bases between. The CDR3 spans 13 residues. CDR1 and CDR2 (germline): WNHNN, SYGVQD (reference sequence). This CDR3 is CASSELTQNEQFF. CDR3 sequence (DNA): TGCGCCAGCAGTGAGCTTACGCAAAATGAGCAGTTCTTC.

The chain recombines TRBV6-4 with TRBJ2-7; 12 nucleotides align to TRBD2. CDR3 size: 15 residues. Germline lookup yields CDR1 MRHNA and CDR2 SNTAGT. With 6 bases clipped from V and 2 bases from J, the junction kept 5 bases outside the gene matches. CDR3 in amino acids: CASRRTSGDTYEQYF. The CDR3 DNA reads TGTGCCAGCAGAAGGACTAGCGGGGACACCTACGAGCAGTACTTC.

The CDR3 here is CASSLSGQGGSPLHF. The CDR3 DNA is TGTGCCAGCAGTTTATCGGGACAGGGCGGTTCACCCCTCCACTTT. The rearrangement uses TRBV27 and TRBJ1-6, with 9 bases matching TRBD1. Losses at the gene ends were 0 bases for V and 9 bases for J; bases not matched to a gene: 3. There are 15 residues in the CDR3. Germline V gives CDR1 MNHEY, CDR2 SMNVEV (reference sequence).

The chain is built from TRBV15 and TRBJ1-1; a weak D match, TRBD1 (5 bases). Looked up from germline, CDR1 is LNHNV and CDR2 is YYDKDF (reference sequence). The CDR3 length is 13 residues. Trimming removed 3 bases from V and 7 bases from J, with 12 bases in between. The DNA of the CDR3 is TGTGCCACCAGCAGTACGGGGCTTAGTGAAGCTTTCTTT. This gives the protein CATSSTGLSEAFF.

This clone was detected a few times. The identical CDR3 is also encoded by other nucleotide sequences in the sample. This chain joins TRBV30 and TRBJ1-1; D gene unclear. Trimming cost V 1 base and J 1 base, with 7 bases left between them. The CDR3 spans 13 residues. Germline CDR1 is GTSNPN and CDR2 is SVGIG (reference sequence). CDR3 DNA sequence: TGTGCCTGGAGTGGGCAGGCGAACACTGAAGCTTTCTTT. Residues: CAWSGQANTEAFF.

This chain uses TRBV7-2 with TRBJ1-1; D gene uncertain. Germline V gene data show CDR1 as SGHTA and CDR2 as FQGNSA. This CDR3 spans 14 amino acids. V lost 3 bases and J 4 bases, leaving 12 bases between the germline ends. The CDR3 DNA reads TGTGCCAGCAGCTTTAATAGGGCATCCACTGAAGCTTTCTTT. As protein: CASSFNRASTEAFF.

The rearrangement links TRBV29-1 to TRBJ1-2; D is unresolved. There are 12 residues in the CDR3. V lost 5 bases and J 0 bases, leaving 7 bases between the germline ends. CDR1 and CDR2 from the germline V gene are SQVTM and ANQGSEA. The CDR3 nucleotides read TGCAGCGTTCGGGCCACTAACTATGGCTACACCTTC. It specifies CSVRATNYGYTF.